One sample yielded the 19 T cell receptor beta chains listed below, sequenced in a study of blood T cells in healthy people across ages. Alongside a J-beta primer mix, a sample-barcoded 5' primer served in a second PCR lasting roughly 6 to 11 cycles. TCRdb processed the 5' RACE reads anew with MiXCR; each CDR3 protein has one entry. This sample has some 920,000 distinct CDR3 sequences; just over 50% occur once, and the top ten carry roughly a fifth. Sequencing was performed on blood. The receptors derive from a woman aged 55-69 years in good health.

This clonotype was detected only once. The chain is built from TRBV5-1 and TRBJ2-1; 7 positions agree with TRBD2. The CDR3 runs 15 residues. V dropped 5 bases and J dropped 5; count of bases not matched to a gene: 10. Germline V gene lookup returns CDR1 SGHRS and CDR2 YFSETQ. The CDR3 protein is CASRQREIWNNEQFF. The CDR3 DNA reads TGCGCCAGCAGACAGCGGGAAATATGGAACAATGAGCAGTTCTTC.

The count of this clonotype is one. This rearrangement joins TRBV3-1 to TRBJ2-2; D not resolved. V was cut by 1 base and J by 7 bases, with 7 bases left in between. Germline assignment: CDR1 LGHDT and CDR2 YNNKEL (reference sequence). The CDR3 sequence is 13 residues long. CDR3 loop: CASSQGGIGELFF. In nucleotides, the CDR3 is TGTGCCAGCAGCCAAGGCGGCATCGGGGAGCTGTTTTTT.

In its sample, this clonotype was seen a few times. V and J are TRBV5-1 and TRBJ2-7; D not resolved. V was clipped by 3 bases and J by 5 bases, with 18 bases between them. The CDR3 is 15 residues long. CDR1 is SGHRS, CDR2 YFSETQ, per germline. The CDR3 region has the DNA TGCGCCAGCAGCTCCAACCCTGCGGCTCGGGACGAGCAGTACTTC. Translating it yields CASSSNPAARDEQYF.

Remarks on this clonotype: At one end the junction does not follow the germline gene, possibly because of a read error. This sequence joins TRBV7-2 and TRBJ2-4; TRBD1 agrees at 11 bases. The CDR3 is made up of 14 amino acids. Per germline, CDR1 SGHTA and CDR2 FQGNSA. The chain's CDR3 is CVSSLGTGGVEQYF. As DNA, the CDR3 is TGTGTCAGCAGCCTAGGGACAGGGGGAGTAGAACAGTACTTC.

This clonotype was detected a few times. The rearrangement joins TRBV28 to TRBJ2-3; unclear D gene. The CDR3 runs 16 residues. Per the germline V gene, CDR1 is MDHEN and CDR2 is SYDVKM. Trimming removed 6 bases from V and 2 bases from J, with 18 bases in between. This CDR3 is CASRSRWATYTDTQYF. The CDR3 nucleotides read TGTGCCAGCAGGTCGAGGTGGGCGACCTACACAGATACGCAGTATTTT.

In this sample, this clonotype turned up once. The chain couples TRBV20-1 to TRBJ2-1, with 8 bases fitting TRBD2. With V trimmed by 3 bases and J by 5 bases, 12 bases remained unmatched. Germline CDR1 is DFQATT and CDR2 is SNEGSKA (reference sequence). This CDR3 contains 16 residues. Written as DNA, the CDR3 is TGCAGTGCTAGTCTCTGGCGGGAGGAGTGGGACAATGAGCAGTTCTTC. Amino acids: CSASLWREEWDNEQFF.

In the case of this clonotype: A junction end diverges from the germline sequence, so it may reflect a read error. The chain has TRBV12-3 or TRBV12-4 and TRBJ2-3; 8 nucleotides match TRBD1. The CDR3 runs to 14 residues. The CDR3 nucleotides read TGTGCCAGCAATTTAGGACAGGGAGCAGATACGCAGTATTTT. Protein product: CASNLGQGADTQYF.

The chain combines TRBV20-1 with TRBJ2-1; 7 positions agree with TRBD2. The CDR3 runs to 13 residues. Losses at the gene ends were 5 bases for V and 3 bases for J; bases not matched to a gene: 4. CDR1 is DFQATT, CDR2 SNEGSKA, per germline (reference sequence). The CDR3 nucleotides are TGCAGTGCTCGAACTAGCGTCTACAATGAGCAGTTCTTC. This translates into CSARTSVYNEQFF.

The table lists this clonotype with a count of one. CDR3 sequence reads: CASSLQGKLNQPQHF. CDR3 nucleotides: TGTGCCAGCAGTTTACAGGGAAAACTAAATCAGCCCCAGCATTTT. This chain links TRBV12-3 or TRBV12-4 with TRBJ1-5; D may be TRBD1 (5 bases). The V gene lost 2 bases and the J gene lost 4 bases, with 12 bases spanning the gap. The CDR3 contains 15 residues.

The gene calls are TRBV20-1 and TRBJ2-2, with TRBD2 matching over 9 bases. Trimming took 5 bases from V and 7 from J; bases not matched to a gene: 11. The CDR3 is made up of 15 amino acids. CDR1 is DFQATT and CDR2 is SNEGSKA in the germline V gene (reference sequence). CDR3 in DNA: TGCAGTGCTCTAGCGGGACAAGGGGGGCACGGGGAGCTGTTTTTT. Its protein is CSALAGQGGHGELFF.

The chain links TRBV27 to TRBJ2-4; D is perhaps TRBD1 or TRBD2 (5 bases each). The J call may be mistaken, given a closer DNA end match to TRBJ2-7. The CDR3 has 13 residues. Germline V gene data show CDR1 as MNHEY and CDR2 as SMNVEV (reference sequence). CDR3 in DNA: TGTGCCAGCTACGGGGCTCCTTACCACGAGCAGTACTTC. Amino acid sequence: CASYGAPYHEQYF.

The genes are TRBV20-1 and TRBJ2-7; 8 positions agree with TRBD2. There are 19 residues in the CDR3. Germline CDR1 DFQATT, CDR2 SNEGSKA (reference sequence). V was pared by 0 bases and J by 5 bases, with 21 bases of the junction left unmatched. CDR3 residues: CSARDLGTGGPLTGNEQYF. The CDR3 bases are TGCAGTGCTAGAGATCTTGGAACGGGAGGGCCGTTGACGGGAAACGAGCAGTACTTC.

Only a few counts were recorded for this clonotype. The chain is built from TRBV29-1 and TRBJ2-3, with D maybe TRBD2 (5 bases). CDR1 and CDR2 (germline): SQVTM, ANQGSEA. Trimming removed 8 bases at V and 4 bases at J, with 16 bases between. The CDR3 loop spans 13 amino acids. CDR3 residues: CSSSDFLADTQYF. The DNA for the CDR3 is TGCAGCTCCTCGGACTTTCTGGCAGATACGCAGTATTTT.

CDR3 in amino acids: CASSPAESVYNEQFF. CDR3 DNA sequence: TGTGCCAGCAGTCCAGCGGAGTCGGTCTACAATGAGCAGTTCTTC. The rearrangement uses TRBV6-6 and TRBJ2-1; D perhaps matches TRBD2 (5 bases). Germline-derived CDR1 and CDR2 are MNHNY and SVGAGI (reference sequence). The CDR3 totals 15 residues. V was pared by 5 bases and J by 3 bases, with 14 bases between.

CDR3 amino acids: CSARDRHLNEKLFF. In nucleotides, the CDR3 is TGCAGTGCTAGAGATCGGCACCTTAATGAAAAACTGTTTTTT. The chain recombines TRBV20-1 with TRBJ1-4, with D hard to call. Germline values: CDR1 DFQATT, CDR2 SNEGSKA (reference sequence). The V end was cut by 0 bases, the J end by 4 bases, with 9 bases between. The CDR3 runs to 14 residues.

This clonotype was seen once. The chain's CDR3 is CASSPGQGSAQYF. The CDR3 DNA reads as TGTGCCAGCAGCCCGGGGCAGGGGTCGGCCCAGTACTTC. The chain carries TRBV12-3 or TRBV12-4 and TRBJ2-5, with D tentatively TRBD1 (6 bases). The CDR3 is 13 residues long. V lost 6 bases, J lost 9 bases, and 17 bases lay in between.

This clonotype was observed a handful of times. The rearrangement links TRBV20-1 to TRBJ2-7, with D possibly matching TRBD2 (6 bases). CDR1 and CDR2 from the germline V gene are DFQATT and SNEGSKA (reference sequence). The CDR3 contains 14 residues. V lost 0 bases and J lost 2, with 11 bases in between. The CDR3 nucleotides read TGCAGTGCTAGAGATGGCGGGGCGGCCTACGAGCAGTACTTC. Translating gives CSARDGGAAYEQYF.

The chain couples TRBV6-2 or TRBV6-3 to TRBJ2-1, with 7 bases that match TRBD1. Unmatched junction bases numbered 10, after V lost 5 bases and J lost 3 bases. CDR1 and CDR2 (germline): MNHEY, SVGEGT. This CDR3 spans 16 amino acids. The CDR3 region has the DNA TGTGCCAGCAGTAAGGGAGACAGGGTGCGCTACAATGAGCAGTTCTTC. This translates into CASSKGDRVRYNEQFF.

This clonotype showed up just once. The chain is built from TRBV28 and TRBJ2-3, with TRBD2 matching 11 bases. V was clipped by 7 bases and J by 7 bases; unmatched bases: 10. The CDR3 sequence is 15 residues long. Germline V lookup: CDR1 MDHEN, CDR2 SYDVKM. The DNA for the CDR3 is TGTGCCAGCAAACTAGCGGGAGTCACCCTCCATACGCAGTATTTT. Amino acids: CASKLAGVTLHTQYF.